In this sample, the clone carrying this T cell receptor beta chain turned up a few times. This is likely a read error, given that the CDR3 carries no conserved phenylalanine or tryptophan at its end. The limits of the CDR3 on the DNA are not certain, so only TCRdb's listed CDR3 is given. This sample is drawn from a study of identical twins. Germline CDR1 is DFQATT and CDR2 is SNEGSKA (reference sequence). Inclusive of both ends, the CDR3 amounts to 11 amino acids. TCRdb re-derived calls from the 5' RACE reads in MiXCR, one entry per CDR3 protein. Of a few hundred thousand distinct CDR3 sequences listed, 20% to 25% are singletons. The sample was also reused in another study, on T cells expressing NK-cell markers.

Sequencing used CD4+ T cells sorted from blood. This clonotype was obtained from a woman aged 18-29 years in good health. This chain joins TRBV20-1 and TRBJ1-1; the DNA was not compared with TRBD1, the D call given in the table. Here the CDR3 reads CSASKTLGPFL.